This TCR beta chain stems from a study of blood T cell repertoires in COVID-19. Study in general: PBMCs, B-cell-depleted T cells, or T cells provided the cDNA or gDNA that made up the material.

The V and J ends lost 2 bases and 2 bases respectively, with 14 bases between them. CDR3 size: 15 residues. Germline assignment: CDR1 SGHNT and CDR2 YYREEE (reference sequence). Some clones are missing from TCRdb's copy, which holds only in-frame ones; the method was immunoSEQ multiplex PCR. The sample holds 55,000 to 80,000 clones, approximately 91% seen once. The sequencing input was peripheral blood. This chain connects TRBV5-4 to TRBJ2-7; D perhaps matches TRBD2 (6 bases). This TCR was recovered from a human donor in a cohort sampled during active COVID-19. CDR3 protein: CASSLKSGPAYEQYF. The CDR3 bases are TGTGCCAGCAGCTTAAAAAGCGGGCCGGCCTACGAGCAGTACTTC.